A single sample is the source of the 5 T cell receptor beta chains below, sequenced in a study of T cell responses to AZD1222 COVID-19 vaccine. Libraries were prepared by immunoSEQ multiplex PCR; TCRdb keeps only in-frame clonotypes and omits some of them. The sample includes tens of thousands of clones, 70% to 90% of them seen just once. Source: peripheral blood, taken 28 days after the second AZD1222 dose. These receptors all stem from an adult who received the AZD1222 COVID-19 vaccine.

The V and J genes are TRBV5-8 and TRBJ1-5; the D is unclear. Germline assignment: CDR1 SGHTS and CDR2 YDEGEE. The length of the CDR3 is 14 residues. V lost 4 bases to trimming and J lost 7 bases, with 15 bases between them. CDR3 DNA: TGTGCCAGCAGCCGTCAGGAGGGAGACCAGCCCCAGCATTTT. It translates to CASSRQEGDQPQHF.

The chain couples TRBV4-3 to TRBJ2-1; 8 bases align to TRBD2. Germline V CDR1 and CDR2: LGHNA, YSLEER. The CDR3 totals 15 residues. J was trimmed by 6 bases and V by 4 bases; bases with no gene match: 8. The CDR3, as DNA: TGCGCCAGCAGCCCGCGGGGCGGGAGGATCAATGAGCAGTTCTTC. Protein product: CASSPRGGRINEQFF.

This clone was picked up one time. V usage is TRBV4-1 and J usage is TRBJ2-2; D not certain. This CDR3 has 15 residues. Germline V gene data show CDR1 as MGHRA and CDR2 as YSYEKL. Trimming took off 2 bases at V and 0 bases at J, with 7 bases between the two ends. This CDR3 reads CASSQNDANTGELFF. As DNA, the CDR3 is TGCGCCAGCAGCCAAAACGACGCGAACACCGGGGAGCTGTTTTTT.

The chain is built from TRBV11-2 and TRBJ2-3; 8 bases fit TRBD2. The CDR3 extends over 15 amino acids. From germline, CDR1 is SGHAT and CDR2 FQNNGV. V was pared by 5 bases and J by 4 bases, with 8 bases of the junction left unmatched. In DNA, the CDR3 is TGTGCCAGCAGCGCTCGGGAGGGCGTCGCAGATACGCAGTATTTT. Translating it yields CASSAREGVADTQYF.

V and J are TRBV10-3 and TRBJ1-1; D remains ambiguous. V dropped 0 bases and J dropped 1 base, with 9 bases sitting between them. The CDR3 sequence is 15 residues long. The germline gives CDR1 ENHRY, CDR2 SYGVKD. CDR3 amino acids: CAISESRQENTEAFF. Written as DNA, the CDR3 is TGTGCCATCAGTGAGTCGAGGCAGGAGAACACTGAAGCTTTCTTT.